The clone carrying this TCR beta chain has just a few counts. Antigen unknown. At least 5 micrograms of total RNA were extracted per sample. This record comes from a study of blood T cells in healthy people across ages. Findings and limits, study-wide: More naive CD4+ cells and higher diversity marked long-lived donors relative to aged donors.

The V and J ends lost 8 bases and 9 bases, in that order; junction bases with no gene match: 11. Germline V CDR1 and CDR2: SEHNR, FQNEAQ (reference sequence). The CDR3 runs to 14 residues. A second roughly 6 to 12 cycle PCR used barcoded and J-beta primers. TCRdb itself ran the 5' RACE reads through MiXCR, one entry per CDR3 protein. The sample includes 760,000 or so distinct CDR3 sequences, around a quarter seen only once; the top ten take just under 9.5%. The sample was also reused in another study, on T cells of mothers and their children. From that second work: Samples came from a few healthy Caucasian mothers and their six children.

V is TRBV7-9 and J is TRBJ2-1, with 9 bases aligning to TRBD1. Sequencing was carried out using blood. The TCR was taken from a boy aged 5-17 years in good health. CDR3 nucleotides: TGTGCCAGCTTACAGGGGGCGCCAAAAGCTGAGCAGTTCTTC. Encoded protein: CASLQGAPKAEQFF. The variable domain in full, completed from reference TRBV7-9 and TRBJ2-1, reads DTGVSQNPRHKITKRGQNVTFRCDPISEHNRLYWYRQTLGQGPEFLTYFQNEAQLEKSRLLSDRFSAERPKGSFSTLEIQRTEQGDSAMYLCASLQGAPKAEQFFGPGTRLTVL.